The 10 T cell receptor beta chains below come from one sample, sequenced in a study of brain T cells in children with intractable seizures. Assay: immunoSEQ multiplex PCR; the TCRdb copy retains only in-frame clones and omits some. Of under 150,000 clones in the sample, 85% to 95% were seen once. Sequenced here: peripheral blood, sampled at surgery. Source of these receptors: a boy less than two years old with hemimegalencephaly and intractable seizures.

The rearrangement uses TRBV5-1 and TRBJ2-7; possibly TRBD2 for D (5 bases). Germline V CDR1 and CDR2: SGHRS, YFSETQ. V lost 0 bases, J lost 6 bases, and 16 bases lay in between. This CDR3 contains 15 residues. The CDR3, as DNA: TGCGCCAGCAGCTTGGCCGCTAGCCGGACCCCCGAGCAGTACTTC. Encoded protein: CASSLAASRTPEQYF.

The chain uses TRBV5-6 and TRBJ2-7; D remains unclear. V dropped 1 base and J dropped 6 bases, with 11 bases sitting between them. Germline V gene data show CDR1 as SGHDT and CDR2 as YYEEEE. The CDR3 runs 13 residues. The CDR3 DNA reads TGTGCCAGCAGCTTGTCATGGTCGTCCGAGCAGTACTTC. This sequence encodes CASSLSWSSEQYF.

This chain connects TRBV6-2 or TRBV6-3 to TRBJ2-3; D uncertain. The ends were cut back, 6 bases at V and 4 bases at J, with 14 bases in the middle. CDR3 length: 14 residues. Germline V gene data show CDR1 as MNHEY and CDR2 as SVGEGT. The CDR3 spells CASSLRHPSDTQYF. The CDR3 DNA sequence: TGTGCCAGCAGCCTCCGCCATCCGTCAGATACGCAGTATTTT.

V and J are TRBV5-1 and TRBJ2-1; 10 bases are a match to TRBD2. This CDR3 is 14 amino acids long. Per the germline V gene, CDR1 is SGHRS and CDR2 is YFSETQ. J gave up 6 bases and V 1 base, and 1 base lay outside the gene matches. CDR3 coding DNA: TGCGCCAGCAGCTTGATAGCGGGAGGCAATGAGCAGTTCTTC. It translates to CASSLIAGGNEQFF.

The CDR3 DNA reads as TGTGCCAGCAGCTTAGGACAGGGCTGGAGCCTCACCGGGGAGCTGTTTTTT. This codes for CASSLGQGWSLTGELFF. The genes are TRBV11-3 and TRBJ2-2, with TRBD1 matching 7 bases. V was clipped by 1 base and J by 4 bases; unmatched bases: 9. Per the germline V gene, CDR1 is SGHNT and CDR2 is YENEEA. The CDR3 has 17 residues.

The rearrangement links TRBV11-2 to TRBJ1-2; D ambiguous. CDR3 size: 14 residues. Germline V CDR1 and CDR2: SGHAT, FQNNGV. V lost 1 base and J lost 1, with 7 bases in between. The CDR3 nucleotides are TGTGCCAGCAGCTTAGTCGGATTTAACTATGGCTACACCTTC. It yields the protein CASSLVGFNYGYTF.

J is TRBJ1-6 and V is TRBV5-4, with 8 bases identical to TRBD1. Germline V gives CDR1 SGHNT, CDR2 YYREEE (reference sequence). V dropped 0 bases and J dropped 8; count of bases not matched to a gene: 1. The CDR3 is 14 amino acids. The CDR3 region is CASSLADRDSPLHF. The DNA for the CDR3 is TGTGCCAGCAGCTTGGCGGACAGGGATTCACCCCTCCACTTT.

The gene calls are TRBV23-1 and TRBJ2-7; TRBD2 matches at 9 bases. TRBV23-1 is placed among ORFs of uncertain function. V trimming: 5 bases; J trimming: 2 bases; junction bases outside the gene matches: 7. There are 15 residues in the CDR3. The CDR3 region is CASSTQGGRAYEQYF. The CDR3 bases are TGCGCCAGCAGTACTCAAGGCGGGAGGGCCTACGAGCAGTACTTC.

The sample holds a few counts of this clone. The gene calls are TRBV27 and TRBJ1-1, with TRBD1 identical over 7 bases. Trimming at V came to 8 bases and at J to 4 bases, leaving 10 bases not matched to a gene. The CDR3 has 14 residues. CDR1 is MNHEY, CDR2 SMNVEV, per germline (reference sequence). The CDR3 DNA follows: TGTGCCAGCGTAGACAGGGACCGGGTCACTGAAGCTTTCTTT. Its translation is CASVDRDRVTEAFF.

V and J are TRBV28 and TRBJ2-7; possible D gene TRBD2, 6 bases. CDR1 MDHEN and CDR2 SYDVKM come from the germline V gene. This CDR3 spans 14 amino acids. Trimming took 3 bases from V and 1 from J, leaving 10 bases between them. The CDR3 sequence is CASSFSSESYEQYF. In nucleotides, the CDR3 is TGTGCCAGCAGTTTCTCTAGCGAATCCTACGAGCAGTACTTC.